These 7 T cell receptor beta chains were sequenced from one sample in a study of spatial heterogeneity in lung cancer. These TCRs are of unknown antigen specificity. General study findings and limits: For expanded intratumoral alpha and beta TCRs, counts tracked tumor mutation counts.

The time point denotes: sample taken at primary tumor resection. One entry per CDR3 protein, called by TCRdb with MiXCR from the 5' RACE reads. The data show some 9,800 distinct CDR3 sequences, with more than 4.5% seen just once and approximately 15% held by the top ten. This material consisted of lung tumor tissue, taken at surgery. All receptors derive from a female donor with early-stage non-small cell lung cancer.

This clonotype has just a few counts. A junction boundary mismatches the germline segment, possibly from a read error. V gene TRBV25-1 combines with J gene TRBJ1-2; tentative D call: TRBD1 (6 bases). The CDR3 runs 12 residues. CDR1 and CDR2 from the germline V gene are MGHDK and SYGVNS. This CDR3 reads CASSEGGSGYNF. The CDR3 region has the DNA TGTGCCAGCAGCGAGGGGGGGTCTGGCTACAACTTC.

This clonotype is medium-sized by share. The chain carries TRBV2 and TRBJ1-4; TRBD1 might be the D (5 bases). The V end lost 8 bases, the J end lost 7 bases, and 17 bases lay between the germline ends. CDR3 length: 14 residues. Germline V gene sequence: CDR1 SNHLY, CDR2 FYNNEI. The DNA of the CDR3 is TGTGCCAGCCTCGACCCCAGGGACGGTGAAAAACTGTTTTTT. This sequence encodes CASLDPRDGEKLFF.

At least ten counts were recorded for this clonotype. This sequence joins TRBV27 and TRBJ2-5, with 9 bases identical to TRBD1. This CDR3 is built from 13 residues. Germline loops: CDR1 MNHEY, CDR2 SMNVEV (reference sequence). V was pared by 3 bases and J by 7 bases, with 3 bases of the junction left unmatched. The CDR3 DNA sequence: TGTGCCAGCAGTTTGGGACAGGGAATGACCCAGTACTTC. It codes for CASSLGQGMTQYF.

This clonotype counts as medium-sized. The rearrangement links TRBV25-1 to TRBJ2-7; perhaps TRBD1 as D (6 bases). The CDR3 totals 15 residues. The ends were cut back, 1 base at V and 4 bases at J, with 14 bases in the middle. The germline gives CDR1 MGHDK, CDR2 SYGVNS. The DNA for the CDR3 is TGTGCCAGCAGTGAATCCTGGCAGGGGACGTACGAGCAGTACTTC. Translated, it gives CASSESWQGTYEQYF.

The sample holds many counts of this clonotype. The CDR3 sequence: CSASSLAVEQYF. DNA for the CDR3: TGCAGTGCTAGTAGTCTAGCGGTCGAGCAGTACTTC. The chain is built from TRBV20-1 and TRBJ2-7, with TRBD2 identical over 7 bases. Germline-derived CDR1 and CDR2 are DFQATT and SNEGSKA (reference sequence). V shed 3 bases, J shed 6 bases, and the junction held 5 bases outside the gene matches. The CDR3 loop spans 12 amino acids.

This clonotype occurred many times. This chain joins TRBV20-1 and TRBJ2-3; TRBD1 is a possible D gene (5 bases). Germline V CDR1 and CDR2: DFQATT, SNEGSKA (reference sequence). The ends were cut back, 1 base at V and 5 bases at J, with 10 bases in the middle. The CDR3 is 13 residues long. The CDR3 DNA is TGCAGTGCTAGAGTAGCAGGGAAAGATACGCAGTATTTT. As protein: CSARVAGKDTQYF.

Regarding this clonotype: A much larger clone differs by one base, so this may be a read error. The rearrangement links TRBV14 to TRBJ1-2, with unresolved D. The germline V gene encodes CDR1 SGHDN and CDR2 FVKESK. CDR3 length: 13 amino acids. CDR3 sequence (DNA): TGTGCCAGCAGCCAAGACAGGAGCTATGGCTACAACTTC. It yields the protein CASSQDRSYGYNF.